The T cell receptor (beta chain) under discussion was sequenced for a study of cytomegalovirus exposure and HLA in healthy donors (dated by TCRdb to the late 2010s). With regard to the full study: An earlier analysis of around 600 of the donors reported roughly 270 Gb of sequence data and 100 million to 140 million unique TCR beta sequences from roughly 200 million T cells. Roughly 300 gigabases of sequencing data and some 85 million unique TCR sequences were included in an early release covering over 600 HLA-typed donors. Of the 350 to 450 genotyped donors, roughly 80% were placed in the genetic ancestry cluster associated with self-reported Caucasian donors. The study was designed to test whether signatures of past pathogen exposure could be identified by cataloging public T cell receptors. The study used immunosequencing to profile the T cell repertoires of 666 subjects and linked those repertoires to cytomegalovirus serostatus. In addition to the first cohort of hundreds of subjects, a separate validation cohort of some 120 different subjects was used. The study combined high-throughput TCR immunosequencing, statistical association of individual TCRs with disease status, and machine learning to predict cytomegalovirus infection status. A later analysis re-analyzed previously published TCR beta repertoires from roughly 690 donors and added high-resolution HLA genotyping to study TCR occurrence patterns. Rather than drawing on any new phenotypic data, the later analysis identified candidate immune exposures from TCR beta sequences and the way those sequences occurred across donors. An earlier analysis of roughly 580 of the donors used high-throughput TCR beta sequencing to judge whether each TCR beta V gene segment behaved as functional or pseudogenic. Donor age, sex, ethnicity and CMV serostatus were compiled together with the repertoire data. In a later genetic analysis, genome-wide SNP genotypes for about 65% of the roughly 670 donors were used, and that subset was treated as a discovery cohort. Every repertoire in the discovery cohort had been generated on one and the same sequencing platform. Both class I and class II loci were covered by HLA typing, at four-digit resolution. The number of donors typed differed by locus, with 629-630 for A, B, C, DRB1 and DQB1, around 500 for DQA1, over 600 for DPA1, and around 460 for DPB1. Because of strong linkage in the cohort, four or five DR-DQ haplotypes were treated as single units for association and clustering. On average, roughly 200,000 unique TCR beta nucleotide sequences were sequenced per donor among about 400 genotyped donors of the cohort, with 15% to 20% of those sequences being non-productive. General study outcomes and caveats: In a later genetic analysis, fewer N-insertions in productive TCRs were reported among donors in an Asian-associated ancestry cluster than the approximately 670-donor mean. The study gave a list of under 200 TCR beta chains associated with cytomegalovirus. This cohort had only TCR beta chains sequenced, and the lack of alpha or paired-chain data limited which features could be detected. The earlier analysis of about 600 of the donors excluded some 15 rarely observed V segments, including chromosome 9 orphons, because counts were too low. Because some donors lacked HLA typing at each locus, the association tests relied only on the typed subset. When HLA alleles, especially DR and DQ, strongly co-occurred, TCR associations were difficult to assign to individual alleles. The sequencing pipeline was judged likely to have produced a cluster of highly shared sequence variants as a technical artifact. Correlated functional status among segregating V segments might be attributable to linkage disequilibrium, but an unknown experimental factor could not be ruled out. In a later analysis, HLA-associated TCR beta chains showed more clonal expansion and lower generation probabilities than non-associated chains that were equally common. It was suggested by the authors that the approach could potentially be generalized to other disease states and immunological phenotypes. Immune exposure information for the cohort was limited to CMV serostatus. Across donors, most TCR sequences were observed very rarely, whereas some public TCRs were present in many individuals. In vitro tests confirmed that three of the cytomegalovirus-associated TCR beta chains recognize cytomegalovirus antigens. In both the original and validation cohorts, the classifier was reported to diagnose cytomegalovirus status with high specificity and sensitivity. An earlier analysis of roughly 570 of the donors showed that most TCR beta V segments appeared in productive rearrangements either about 87% or about 30% of the time, which broadly matched IMGT annotations. According to a later analysis, TCR association rates differed among HLA loci, with DRB1 alleles showing the most associated TCRs and HLA-C alleles showing the fewest. A later analysis associated 16,951 TCR beta sequences with specific HLA alleles at a false discovery rate of 0.05. In a later genetic analysis, a missense DCLRE1C variant was associated with V-gene and J-gene trimming of TCR beta chains, and the association was replicated in an independent cohort. A further reported finding was that TCR beta sequences accurately predicted the HLA-A and HLA-B alleles for most subjects in the first cohort. In a later analysis, most CMV-associated TCR beta chains were found to appear HLA-restricted, with HLA associations seemingly driven largely by CMV exposure. In a later analysis, several top co-occurrence clusters were reported to appear linked to parvovirus B19, influenza, CMV and Epstein-Barr virus. Roughly uniform sequencing depth across donors was assumed in presence/absence analyses, although this assumption may not hold.

The cohort comprised fewer than 750 healthy bone marrow donors. At the time of sampling, all cohort members were nominally healthy, though unrecorded immune exposures were likely present. The donor tested CMV seronegative, placing the donor among the 352 seronegative members of the cohort. Every donor gave a peripheral blood sample, and the peripheral blood mononuclear cells from that sample were used for TCR beta sequencing. Genomic DNA was extracted from the blood cell samples with the Qiagen DNeasy Blood Extraction Kit. The library was obtained by the immunoSEQ multiplex PCR assay. For the multiplex PCR, a mixture combining 60 forward primers for TCR Vbeta segments and 13 reverse primers for TCR Jbeta segments was used. The CDR3 region of rearranged TCR beta genes was amplified from genomic DNA with a multiplex PCR assay. On the Illumina HiSeq System, the amplified TCR beta libraries were sequenced as 87-base-pair reads. The published analysis was carried out like this. Across the 700 or so repertoires, a later analysis counted approximately 83 million unique TCR beta chains, roughly 11 million of which were shared by at least two donors. Raw reads were error-corrected and collapsed into unique sequences by a nearest-neighbor algorithm in which closely related sequences were merged to remove PCR and sequencing errors. V, D and J gene segments were assigned by aligning CDR3 sequences to IMGT reference sequences. For a sequence to be retained, at least a six-nucleotide match to both a V gene segment and a J gene segment was required. A rearrangement was called productive if the CDR3 had no stop codons and remained in frame with V and J, and every other rearrangement was called non-productive. Following IMGT convention, CDR3 was defined as the stretch from the second conserved V-encoded cysteine up to the conserved J-encoded phenylalanine. In an earlier analysis of approximately 590 of the donors, sequences lacking an unambiguous match to a single V gene segment were excluded. In an earlier analysis of approximately 610 of the donors, V segments were called functional above 56.7% productive rearrangements and were called segregating when the between-donor standard deviation exceeded 5%. A statistical classification framework was built for diagnosing cytomegalovirus status from the catalog of TCR beta chain sequences. In a later analysis, V and J genes were assigned by comparing TCR nucleotide sequences against IMGT/GENE-DB human TR gene sequences. Using the TCRdist pipeline, a later analysis assigned CDR3 sequences along with most-parsimonious VDJ recombination scenarios. In a later analysis, each TCR beta chain was defined by its CDR3 amino acid sequence together with its V-gene family, and reads without a unique V-gene family were excluded. A later analysis removed nearly 600 highly shared, low-generation-probability nucleotide sequences to deal with suspected cross-contamination and a sequencing artifact. For each public chain, a later analysis derived a clonal expansion index from normalized ranks of inferred template counts within each repertoire. In a later analysis, generation probabilities were computed using a VDJ recombination model fitted to out-of-frame rearrangements, and the results were checked against IGoR. In a later analysis, TCR-TCR, TCR-HLA and TCR-CMV co-occurrence was scored with hypergeometric tests, and a repertoire-size bias correction was applied to TCR pairs. In a later analysis, false discovery rates were estimated by permuting HLA or CMV assignments 20 times. In a later analysis, co-occurring TCRs were grouped with DBSCAN, and TCRdist sequence similarity was added when clustering was performed within HLA-allele-positive subsets. Co-occurrence clustering excluded repertoires with fewer than 30,000 or more than 120,000 public chains, plus five with anomalous nucleotide sharing. The table comes from immuneACCESS by way of TCRdb, which keeps in-frame sequences with V and J called. Part of the clones is missing from these tables; in studies checked, under half for an unresolved V gene and the rest for unknown reasons. V and J calls and clone size are given by that table; D and trimming were obtained from the DNA. The sample table contains 140,000 to 150,000 clones; only one count was recorded for roughly 75% of them. The top ten clonotypes cover around 3% of the sample.

A remark on this clone: Its antigen remains unidentified. It has no much larger one-base neighbor in the sample; base qualities were not kept.

The source is a female donor in good health and CMV-seronegative. The source material was PBMCs.

CDR3 loop: CASSYSPGGTEAFF. The DNA reads as follows: TGTGCCAGCAGTTACTCACCAGGGGGCACTGAAGCTTTCTTT. The rearrangement combines TRBV6-5 with TRBJ1-1, with TRBD1 identical over 7 junction bases. Trimming leaves V shorter by 0 bases and J shorter by 4 bases, with the junction holding 2 bases beyond the gene matches. The germline V gene provides CDR1 MNHEY and CDR2 SVGAGI. The CDR3 runs 14 amino acids, cysteine and phenylalanine included. Kept here is only the CDR3 DNA, which spans 42 bases and is read in frame from base 1.